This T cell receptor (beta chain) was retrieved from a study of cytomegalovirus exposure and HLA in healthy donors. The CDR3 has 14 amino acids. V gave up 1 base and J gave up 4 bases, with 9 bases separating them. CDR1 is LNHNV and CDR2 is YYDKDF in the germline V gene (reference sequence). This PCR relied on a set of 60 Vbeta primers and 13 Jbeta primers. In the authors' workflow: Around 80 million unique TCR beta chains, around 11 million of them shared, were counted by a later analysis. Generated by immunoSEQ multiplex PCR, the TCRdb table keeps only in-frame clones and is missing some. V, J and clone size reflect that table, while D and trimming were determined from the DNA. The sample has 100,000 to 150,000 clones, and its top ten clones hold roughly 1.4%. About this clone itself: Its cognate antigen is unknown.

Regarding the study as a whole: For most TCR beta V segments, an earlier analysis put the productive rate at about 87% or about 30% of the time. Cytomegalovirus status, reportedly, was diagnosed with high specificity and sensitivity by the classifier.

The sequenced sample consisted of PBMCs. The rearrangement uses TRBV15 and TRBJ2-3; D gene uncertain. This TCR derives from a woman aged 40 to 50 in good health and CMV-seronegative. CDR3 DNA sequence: TGTGCCACCAGCAGAGTGTCTGGGCCAGATACGCAGTATTTT. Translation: CATSRVSGPDTQYF.